This T cell receptor beta chain was retrieved from a study of blood T cells in healthy people across ages. A second 7 to 11 cycle PCR used barcoded and J-beta primers. Sequencing of every sample gave 3 million or more CDR3-containing paired-end reads. One entry per CDR3 protein results from TCRdb running MiXCR on the 5' RACE reads. This sample has about 1.4 million distinct CDR3 sequences; 59% occur once, and the top ten carry 5.5% to 8%. Study-wide findings and caveats: Conclusively comparing naive with antigen-experienced cells was impossible with unsorted PBMCs. The long-lived group displayed more naive CD4+ cells, plus higher diversity, than the aged donors did. Strongly correlated with naive T cell percentage was TCR beta diversity.

Germline CDR1 reads MDHEN; CDR2 reads SYDVKM. This CDR3 has 16 amino acids. The junction had 13 bases not matched to a gene; V was cut back by 6 bases and J by 5 bases. About this clonotype: Its antigen is unidentified.

The material sequenced was blood. The receptor's source is a man younger than 35 in good health. The chain is built from TRBV28 and TRBJ1-5; 7 nucleotides agree with TRBD1. The CDR3 loop is CASSPPRQGPYQPQHF. The CDR3 nucleotides read TGTGCCAGCAGCCCTCCGAGACAGGGACCTTATCAGCCCCAGCATTTT. Together with reference TRBV28 and TRBJ1-5, the CDR3 gives the full variable domain: DVKVTQSSRYLVKRTGEKVFLECVQDMDHENMFWYRQDPGLGLRLIYFSYDVKMKEKGDIPEGYSVSREKKERFSLILESASTNQTSMYLCASSPPRQGPYQPQHFGDGTRLSIL.